This passage covers 2 T cell receptor beta chains from one sample sequenced in a study of T-cell memory formation after mild COVID-19. TCRdb processed the 5' RACE reads anew with MiXCR; each CDR3 protein has one entry. Here the sample spans roughly 110,000 distinct CDR3 sequences, approximately 15% being singletons. Specimen: PBMCs or a T cell subset sorted from them (not recorded which). The receptors stem from an adult woman who had mild COVID-19 (a few samples of this study predate the infection). Cell type and time point are not known.

This rearrangement joins TRBV7-9 to TRBJ2-1; 10 bases map to TRBD2. V shed 5 bases and J 4 bases; nucleotides not matched to a gene: 5. CDR1 SEHNR and CDR2 FQNEAQ come from the germline V gene (reference sequence). The CDR3 contains 15 residues. The CDR3 sequence is CASSRGLAVYNEQFF. In DNA form, the CDR3 reads TGTGCCAGCAGCCGCGGACTAGCGGTATACAATGAGCAGTTCTTC.

The chain uses TRBV5-1 and TRBJ2-1; 9 nucleotides agree with TRBD2. The germline gives CDR1 SGHRS, CDR2 YFSETQ. The CDR3 sequence is 15 residues long. V lost 1 base, J lost 3 bases, and 2 bases stayed unmatched. Here the CDR3 reads CASSLLAGNYNEQFF. The CDR3 DNA reads TGCGCCAGCAGCTTGCTAGCGGGGAACTACAATGAGCAGTTCTTC.